This TCR beta chain was obtained from a study of blood T cell repertoires in COVID-19. The assay was immunoSEQ multiplex PCR, and TCRdb's table has in-frame clones only and misses some. The table has about 45,000 clones, more than 75% seen once. Trimming pared 4 bases from V and 5 bases from J, leaving 15 bases between. Per the germline V gene, CDR1 is PRHDT and CDR2 is FYEKMQ (reference sequence). This CDR3 contains 15 residues. The sequenced sample consisted of peripheral blood. The rearrangement joins TRBV13 to TRBJ2-1; TRBD1 is a possible D gene (6 bases). The TCR originated in a man between 65 and 79 years old with acute or convalescent COVID-19. The CDR3: CASSSQTGTHNEQFF. DNA for the CDR3: TGTGCCAGCAGCTCGCAAACGGGGACACACAATGAGCAGTTCTTC.